This T cell receptor beta chain was identified during a study of blood T cell repertoires in COVID-19. Study overall: Researchers got acute and convalescent COVID-19 samples from the United States, Italy and Spain. From T cells, B-cell-depleted T cells, or PBMCs came the material, which was cDNA or gDNA.

A single count supports this clone. The germline V gene encodes CDR1 MDHEN and CDR2 SYDVKM. Trimming took off 3 bases at V and 11 bases at J, with 11 bases between the two ends. This CDR3 is built from 12 residues. In the authors' workflow: Estimated nucleated cell counts came from reference gene primer amplification. The method was immunoSEQ multiplex PCR; TCRdb's version includes in-frame clones alone and lacks a portion of them. Clone size and the V and J calls come from that table; the DNA yielded D and trimming. In the table there are around 250,000 clones, around 89% of which are singletons. Individuals drawn from approximately 26 US areas were about 18 to 90 years old.

The TCR comes from a woman aged 25 to 39 with acute COVID-19. Sequenced material: PBMCs or T cells enriched from blood (not recorded which). This chain uses TRBV28 with TRBJ2-4; D is possibly TRBD1 (6 bases). In nucleotides, the CDR3 is TGTGCCAGCAGTTTGGCCGGGACACTTCAGTACTTC. Translating it yields CASSLAGTLQYF.